The 25 T cell receptor beta chains given below trace back to one sample, sequenced in a study of blood T cell repertoires in COVID-19. Clones were read by immunoSEQ multiplex PCR, and TCRdb kept only the in-frame ones, dropping some. The table shows about 180,000 clones, with approximately 80% occurring only once. Specimen: PBMCs or T cells enriched from blood (not recorded which). The origin of the receptors is a man aged 60-69 years who had been exposed to COVID-19.

The chain links TRBV2 to TRBJ2-5; D gene ambiguous. This CDR3 region has 12 residues. V lost 7 bases and J 7 bases, leaving 13 bases between the germline ends. From germline, CDR1 is SNHLY and CDR2 FYNNEI. CDR3: CASTRMLGTQYF. The CDR3 DNA reads as TGTGCCAGCACGAGGATGTTGGGGACCCAGTACTTC.

The chain employs TRBV30 and TRBJ1-2; 10 bases align to TRBD1. This CDR3 contains 14 residues. Germline V lookup: CDR1 GTSNPN, CDR2 SVGIG (reference sequence). Trimming at V came to 3 bases and at J to 7 bases, leaving 8 bases not matched to a gene. CDR3 DNA: TGTGCCTGGAGGGTGACAGGGGGCGCGGGTGGCTACACCTTC. It encodes CAWRVTGGAGGYTF.

This clone has a handful of counts. CDR3 nucleotide sequence: TGTGCCAGCAGCCCCCGACTAGCGGGAGCAGATACGCAGTATTTT. Translation gives CASSPRLAGADTQYF. The J gene is TRBJ2-3, the V gene TRBV27, with TRBD2 matching over 12 bases. The CDR3 is 15 residues long. Germline V gene lookup returns CDR1 MNHEY and CDR2 SMNVEV (reference sequence). Unmatched junction bases numbered 5, after V lost 6 bases and J lost 4 bases.

The table lists this clone with a count of one. This rearrangement joins TRBV19 to TRBJ1-4; TRBD1 aligns across 9 bases. The CDR3 has 13 amino acids. J lost 9 bases, V lost 8 bases, and 7 bases had no gene match. Germline V gives CDR1 LNHDA, CDR2 SQIVND (reference sequence). CDR3 DNA: TGTGCCAGTGCGGGACAGGGTGGAAAAAAACTGTTTTTT. Translation: CASAGQGGKKLFF.

V and J are TRBV6-5 and TRBJ1-3, with D perhaps TRBD1 (6 bases). Germline V lookup: CDR1 MNHEY, CDR2 SVGAGI. V shed 0 bases and J shed 2 bases, with 8 bases lying between them. The length of the CDR3 is 15 residues. The CDR3: CASSYSGGPGNTIYF. CDR3 DNA: TGTGCCAGCAGTTACTCAGGGGGACCTGGAAACACCATATATTTT.

The chain combines TRBV19 with TRBJ1-1; possibly TRBD1 for D (5 bases). V was shortened by 7 bases and J by 5 bases, with 17 bases between the two germline ends. Germline V gene data show CDR1 as LNHDA and CDR2 as SQIVND (reference sequence). The CDR3 covers 14 residues. CDR3 sequence: CASMVSYGGTEAFF. In DNA, the CDR3 is TGTGCCAGTATGGTGTCATACGGGGGTACTGAAGCTTTCTTT. The variable domain in full, with the rest retrieved from reference TRBV19 and TRBJ1-1, is DGGITQSPKYLFRKEGQNVTLSCEQNLNHDAMYWYRQDPGQGLRLIYYSQIVNDFQKGDIAEGYSVSREKKESFPLTVTSAQKNPTAFYLCASMVSYGGTEAFFGQGTRLTVV.

This chain links TRBV7-3 with TRBJ2-5, with 7 nucleotides matching TRBD2. Looked up from germline, CDR1 is SGHTA and CDR2 is FQGTGA. The J segment lost 5 bases and the V segment lost 2 bases, leaving 17 bases of the junction unmatched. This CDR3 spans 18 amino acids. In DNA form, the CDR3 reads TGTGCCAGCAGCTTATTTCCTAACCGGGACTATAAACTGGAGACCCAGTACTTC. Encoded protein: CASSLFPNRDYKLETQYF.

CDR3 in amino acids: CANGPGRDGELFF. Written as DNA, the CDR3 is TGTGCCAACGGGCCGGGGCGGGACGGGGAGCTGTTTTTT. The chain joins TRBV3-1 (or the pseudogene TRBV3-2) to TRBJ2-2; maybe TRBD2 (6 bases). The CDR3 contains 13 residues. CDR1 and CDR2 (germline): LGHDT, YNNKEL (reference sequence). Trimming cost V 10 bases and J 7 bases, with 16 bases left between them.

The chain couples TRBV14 to TRBJ1-1; possible D gene TRBD1, 5 bases. There are 14 residues in the CDR3. V was pared by 4 bases and J by 5 bases, with 14 bases between. Germline loops: CDR1 SGHDN, CDR2 FVKESK. The CDR3 region has the DNA TGTGCCAGCAGCCCCCAGGGAAGGTGGACTGAAGCTTTCTTT. Protein product: CASSPQGRWTEAFF.

This clone was observed a few times. The chain joins TRBV9 to TRBJ2-7; D uncertain. The CDR3 is made up of 14 amino acids. Per the germline V gene, CDR1 is SGDLS and CDR2 is YYNGEE. Trimming shortened V by 0 bases and J by 2 bases, and 9 bases separated the two germline ends. CDR3 in amino acids: CASSVGSDTYEQYF. The CDR3 nucleotides are TGTGCCAGCAGCGTAGGCTCAGATACCTACGAGCAGTACTTC.

The chain employs TRBV5-1 and TRBJ1-2; the D gene is possibly TRBD1 (6 bases). This CDR3 region has 12 residues. Germline V lookup: CDR1 SGHRS, CDR2 YFSETQ. V shed 3 bases and J shed 6 bases, with 9 bases lying between them. CDR3 nucleotides: TGCGCCAGCAGCTGGGACACTAATGGCTACACCTTC. Encoded protein: CASSWDTNGYTF.

V usage is TRBV29-1 and J usage is TRBJ1-2, with 8 bases that match TRBD1. CDR1 is SQVTM, CDR2 ANQGSEA, per germline. J gave up 4 bases and V 5 bases, and 6 bases lay outside the gene matches. CDR3 length: 13 amino acids. The CDR3 loop reads CSVTGGSIYGYTF. For the CDR3, the DNA is TGCAGCGTTACAGGGGGTTCGATCTATGGCTACACCTTC.

This chain links TRBV5-1 with TRBJ1-2, with TRBD1 matching 9 bases. CDR3 size: 16 residues. From germline, CDR1 is SGHRS and CDR2 YFSETQ. V lost 4 bases and J lost 5; bases outside the gene matches: 12. CDR3 sequence: CASSDEGTGSGYGYTF. CDR3 nucleotide sequence: TGCGCCAGCAGCGATGAAGGGACAGGGAGTGGGTATGGCTACACCTTC.

The chain employs TRBV18 and TRBJ1-1; weak D call: TRBD1 (5 bases). The ends were cut back, 3 bases at V and 5 bases at J, with 13 bases in the middle. Germline V gene data show CDR1 as KGHSH and CDR2 as LQKENI. The CDR3 runs to 14 residues. CDR3 bases: TGTGCCAGCTCACCGAACGGTGGGGGGACTGAAGCTTTCTTT. As protein: CASSPNGGGTEAFF.

This clone was found a few times. The chain carries TRBV6-5 and TRBJ2-5; 11 bases fit TRBD2. This CDR3 is built from 13 residues. Germline lookup yields CDR1 MNHEY and CDR2 SVGAGI. The J segment lost 9 bases and the V segment lost 6 bases, leaving 6 bases of the junction unmatched. The CDR3 protein is CASSWASGGPQYF. The CDR3 DNA reads as TGTGCCAGCAGCTGGGCTAGCGGGGGGCCCCAGTACTTC.

This sequence joins TRBV2 and TRBJ1-1, with D hard to call. Germline loops: CDR1 SNHLY, CDR2 FYNNEI. V lost 6 bases and J lost 4, with 18 bases in between. The CDR3 runs to 15 residues. CDR3 in DNA: TGTGCCAGCAGAGCAATCTCACTCCCCGGCACTGAAGCTTTCTTT. It codes for CASRAISLPGTEAFF.

The chain has TRBV2 and TRBJ2-3; TRBD2 matches at 10 bases. V shed 2 bases and J 1 base; nucleotides not matched to a gene: 6. Germline V lookup: CDR1 SNHLY, CDR2 FYNNEI. CDR3 length: 17 amino acids. CDR3 nucleotide sequence: TGTGCCAGCAGTGAACTGGGGCTAGCGGGAGGCACAGATACGCAGTATTTT. It codes for CASSELGLAGGTDTQYF.

The J gene is TRBJ1-5, the V gene TRBV28; D may be TRBD1 (5 bases). CDR3 length equals 13 residues. The V gene lost 6 bases and the J gene lost 7 bases, with 13 bases spanning the gap. Germline-derived CDR1 and CDR2 are MDHEN and SYDVKM. The CDR3 nucleotides are TGTGCCAGCAGCATTAGGGGCCCCCAGCCCCAGCATTTT. Its protein is CASSIRGPQPQHF.

The chain joins TRBV9 to TRBJ2-7, with 7 bases matching TRBD1. The CDR3 has 14 residues. The V gene's germline CDR1 is SGDLS and CDR2 YYNGEE. V lost 3 bases and J lost 1; bases outside the gene matches: 4. The CDR3 DNA reads as TGTGCCAGCAGCGCAGGACAGGCGTCCTACGAGCAGTACTTC. As protein: CASSAGQASYEQYF.

The sample holds one count of this clone. The rearrangement links TRBV7-8 to TRBJ2-5, with 7 bases matching TRBD2. The germline CDR1 and CDR2 sequences are SGHVS and FQNEAQ. The CDR3 spans 15 residues. The ends lost 1 base at V and 7 bases at J; junction bases unmatched: 9. CDR3 residues: CASSLGGLRAGTQYF. CDR3 sequence (DNA): TGTGCCAGCAGCTTAGGGGGACTAAGGGCAGGGACCCAGTACTTC.

The chain carries TRBV9 and TRBJ1-1, with TRBD1 matching 9 bases. Trimming took 0 bases from V and 6 from J; bases not matched to a gene: 3. Germline V gene lookup returns CDR1 SGDLS and CDR2 YYNGEE. CDR3 size: 14 residues. CDR3: CASSVVTGGAEAFF. The CDR3 DNA reads TGTGCCAGCAGCGTAGTAACAGGGGGCGCTGAAGCTTTCTTT.

The rearrangement uses TRBV12-5 and TRBJ2-1; perhaps TRBD2 as D (6 bases). Trimming removed 5 bases from V and 8 bases from J, with 22 bases in between. CDR1 and CDR2 (germline): LGHNT, FRNRAP. The CDR3 is 16 amino acids. CDR3: CASGKTGTPTWDEQFF. Written as DNA, the CDR3 is TGTGCTAGTGGTAAGACCGGGACTCCGACCTGGGATGAGCAGTTCTTC. Drawing the rest from reference TRBV12-5 and TRBJ2-1, the complete variable domain is DARVTQTPRHKVTEMGQEVTMRCQPILGHNTVFWYRQTMMQGLELLAYFRNRAPLDDSGMPKDRFSAEMPDATLATLKIQPSEPRDSAVYFCASGKTGTPTWDEQFFGPGTRLTVL.

The CDR3 spells CASSLVSIGQGGETQYF. CDR3 nucleotides: TGTGCCAGCAGCTTAGTCTCTATAGGGCAGGGGGGAGAGACCCAGTACTTC. The genes are TRBV7-2 and TRBJ2-5, with TRBD1 as a possible D gene (7 bases). CDR3 length: 17 residues. V dropped 1 base and J dropped 4 bases, with 19 bases sitting between them. Looked up from germline, CDR1 is SGHTA and CDR2 is FQGNSA. Using reference TRBV7-2 and TRBJ2-5 for the parts outside the CDR3, the full variable domain is GAGVSQSPSNKVTEKGKDVELRCDPISGHTALYWYRQSLGQGLEFLIYFQGNSAPDKSGLPSDRFSAERTGGSVSTLTIQRTQQEDSAVYLCASSLVSIGQGGETQYFGPGTRLLVL.

The chain uses TRBV29-1 and TRBJ1-2; 7 bases are shared with TRBD1. Germline V lookup: CDR1 SQVTM, CDR2 ANQGSEA. The length of the CDR3 is 13 residues. Trimming at V came to 3 bases and at J to 8 bases, leaving 9 bases not matched to a gene. The CDR3 loop reads CSVETQLTGGYTF. In DNA form, the CDR3 reads TGCAGCGTTGAGACCCAGCTGACAGGGGGCTACACCTTC.

The gene calls are TRBV12-5 and TRBJ2-1; 11 positions match TRBD2. Germline-derived CDR1 and CDR2 are LGHNT and FRNRAP. This CDR3 has 16 residues. V dropped 2 bases and J dropped 4; count of bases not matched to a gene: 4. The CDR3 region has the DNA TGTGCTAGTGGTTTGTGGCTAGCGGGAGGATACAATGAGCAGTTCTTC. This sequence encodes CASGLWLAGGYNEQFF.